Listed here are 8 T cell receptor beta chains from one sample, sequenced in a study of memory CD4+ T cells and cytomegalovirus serostatus. Single viable CD3+CD4+CD8-CD45RO+ cells were sorted as the memory CD4+ T cells. This table comes from immunoSEQ multiplex PCR, and its TCRdb copy is limited to in-frame clones, with some not included. The sample shows tens of thousands of clones, roughly 80% of them seen only once. Material for sequencing was memory CD4+ T cells from blood. The source of these receptors is an adult in good health and CMV-seronegative.

This clone has a single count. The V and J genes are TRBV2 and TRBJ1-3, with 7 bases matching TRBD1. Germline CDR1 SNHLY, CDR2 FYNNEI. This CDR3 contains 16 residues. V gave up 7 bases and J gave up 2 bases; unmatched junction bases: 11. In DNA, the CDR3 is TGTGCCAGCAAACAGGGGAGCCCCAGGGCTGGAAACACCATATATTTT. This translates into CASKQGSPRAGNTIYF. Combining the CDR3 with reference TRBV2 and TRBJ1-3 gives the whole variable domain EPEVTQTPSHQVTQMGQEVILRCVPISNHLYFYWYRQILGQKVEFLVSFYNNEISEKSEIFDDQFSVERPDGSNFTLKIRSTKLEDSAMYFCASKQGSPRAGNTIYFGEGSWLTVV.

In its sample, this clone was seen a few times. The chain combines TRBV2 with TRBJ1-4; 10 bases agree with TRBD1. Germline V gene sequence: CDR1 SNHLY, CDR2 FYNNEI. Trimming at V came to 6 bases and at J to 6 bases, leaving 1 base not matched to a gene. CDR3 length: 13 residues. This chain's CDR3 is CASSGTGDEKLFF. DNA for the CDR3: TGTGCCAGCAGCGGGACAGGGGATGAAAAACTGTTTTTT.

The chain carries TRBV28 and TRBJ2-5; D is possibly TRBD1 or TRBD2 (6 bases each). Germline loops: CDR1 MDHEN, CDR2 SYDVKM. CDR3 length: 14 residues. V was clipped by 5 bases and J by 5 bases, with 15 bases between them. The CDR3 region has the DNA TGTGCCAGCAGTAAGACAGGAGGGTCGGAGACCCAGTACTTC. Its translation: CASSKTGGSETQYF.

V gene TRBV19 combines with J gene TRBJ1-5, with TRBD1 identical over 9 bases. This CDR3 has 16 amino acids. The V segment lost 5 bases and the J segment 2 bases; nucleotides outside the gene matches: 7. The germline CDR1 and CDR2 sequences are LNHDA and SQIVND (reference sequence). As DNA, the CDR3 is TGTGCCAGTAGTGTCACAGGGGGCCTGGGCAATCAGCCCCAGCATTTT. It encodes CASSVTGGLGNQPQHF.

This sequence joins TRBV6-1 and TRBJ2-1, with 8 nucleotides matching TRBD2. Trimming cost V 8 bases and J 4 bases; bases outside gene matches: 10. The germline CDR1 and CDR2 sequences are MNHNS and SASEGT. The CDR3 has 15 amino acids. For the CDR3, the DNA is TGTGCCAGCCGCAACACGGGGGGGAGGTACAATGAGCAGTTCTTC. Translating it yields CASRNTGGRYNEQFF.

The chain links TRBV15 to TRBJ2-1, with 8 positions matching TRBD2. Germline CDR1 and CDR2: LNHNV and YYDKDF (reference sequence). The CDR3 has 17 amino acids. V shed 0 bases, J shed 5 bases, and the junction held 9 bases outside the gene matches. The CDR3 DNA is TGTGCCACCAGCAGAGATCGGGGGGGGTCATTCCACAATGAGCAGTTCTTC. This gives the protein CATSRDRGGSFHNEQFF.

J is TRBJ1-1 and V is TRBV19; D unclear. In germline, CDR1 is LNHDA, CDR2 SQIVND (reference sequence). Between the trimmed V and J ends, which lost 4 bases and 8 bases, there was a span of 11 bases. CDR3 length: 12 residues. The CDR3 bases are TGTGCCAGTAGTAGGGGAACTCTCGAAGCTTTCTTT. Translating it yields CASSRGTLEAFF.

This sequence joins TRBV6-1 and TRBJ1-6; D gene ambiguous. The CDR3 is made up of 15 amino acids. The V end was cut by 5 bases, the J end by 7 bases, with 15 bases between. Germline-derived CDR1 and CDR2 are MNHNS and SASEGT. The chain's CDR3 is CASSTEKTQNSPLHF. CDR3 nucleotides: TGTGCCAGCAGTACAGAAAAAACACAAAATTCACCCCTCCACTTT.